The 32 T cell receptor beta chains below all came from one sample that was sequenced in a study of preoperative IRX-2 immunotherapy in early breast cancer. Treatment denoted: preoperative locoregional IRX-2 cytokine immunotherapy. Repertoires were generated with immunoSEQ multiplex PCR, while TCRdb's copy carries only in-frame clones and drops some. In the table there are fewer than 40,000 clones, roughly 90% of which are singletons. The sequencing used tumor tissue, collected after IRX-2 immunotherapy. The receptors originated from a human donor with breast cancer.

The CDR3 sequence: CASSLQGSYGYTF. The CDR3 bases are TGTGCCAGCAGCTTACAGGGATCCTATGGCTACACCTTC. The V and J genes are TRBV4-2 and TRBJ1-2, with D possibly TRBD1 on 6 matching bases. Between the trimmed V and J ends, which lost 5 bases and 4 bases, there was a span of 11 bases. This CDR3 spans 13 amino acids. CDR1 is LGHNA, CDR2 YNFKEQ, per germline.

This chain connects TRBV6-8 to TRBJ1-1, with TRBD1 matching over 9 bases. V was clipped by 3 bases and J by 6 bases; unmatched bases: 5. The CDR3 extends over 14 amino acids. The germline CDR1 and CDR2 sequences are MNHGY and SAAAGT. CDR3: CASSYGTGKAEAFF. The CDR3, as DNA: TGTGCCAGCAGTTATGGGACAGGGAAGGCTGAAGCTTTCTTT.

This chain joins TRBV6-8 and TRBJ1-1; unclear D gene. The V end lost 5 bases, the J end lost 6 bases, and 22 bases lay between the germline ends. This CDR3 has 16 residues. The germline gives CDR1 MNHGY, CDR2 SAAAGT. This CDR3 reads CASSQGGLGWKAEAFF. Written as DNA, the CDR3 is TGTGCCAGCAGTCAAGGAGGACTCGGATGGAAGGCTGAAGCTTTCTTT.

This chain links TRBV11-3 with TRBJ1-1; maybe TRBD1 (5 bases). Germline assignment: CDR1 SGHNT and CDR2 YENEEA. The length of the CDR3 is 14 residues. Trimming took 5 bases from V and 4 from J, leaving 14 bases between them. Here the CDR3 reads CASSAFGGSTEAFF. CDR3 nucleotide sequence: TGTGCCAGCAGCGCGTTTGGGGGAAGCACTGAAGCTTTCTTT.

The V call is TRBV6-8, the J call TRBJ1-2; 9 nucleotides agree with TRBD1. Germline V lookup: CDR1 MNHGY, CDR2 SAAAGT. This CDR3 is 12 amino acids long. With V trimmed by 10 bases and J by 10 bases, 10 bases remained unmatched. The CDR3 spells CATGGDRVLYTF. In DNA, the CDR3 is TGTGCCACCGGTGGGGACAGGGTTCTCTACACCTTC.

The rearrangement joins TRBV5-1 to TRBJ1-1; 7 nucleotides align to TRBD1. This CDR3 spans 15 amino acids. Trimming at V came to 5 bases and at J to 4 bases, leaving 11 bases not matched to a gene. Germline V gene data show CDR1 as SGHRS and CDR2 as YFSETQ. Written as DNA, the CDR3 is TGCGCCAGCAGTACCAACAGGGGAGGGGGCACTGAAGCTTTCTTT. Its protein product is CASSTNRGGGTEAFF.

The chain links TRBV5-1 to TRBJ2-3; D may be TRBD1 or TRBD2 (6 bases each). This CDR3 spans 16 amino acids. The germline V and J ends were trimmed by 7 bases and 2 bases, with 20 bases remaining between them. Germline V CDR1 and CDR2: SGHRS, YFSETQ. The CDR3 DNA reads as TGCGCCAGCCGCCGAGGGGGGACACAATTCACAGATACGCAGTATTTT. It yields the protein CASRRGGTQFTDTQYF. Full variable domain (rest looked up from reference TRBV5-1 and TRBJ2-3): KAGVTQTPRYLIKTRGQQVTLSCSPISGHRSVSWYQQTPGQGLQFLFEYFSETQRNKGNFPGRFSGRQFSNSRSEMNVSTLELGDSALYLCASRRGGTQFTDTQYFGPGTRLTVL.

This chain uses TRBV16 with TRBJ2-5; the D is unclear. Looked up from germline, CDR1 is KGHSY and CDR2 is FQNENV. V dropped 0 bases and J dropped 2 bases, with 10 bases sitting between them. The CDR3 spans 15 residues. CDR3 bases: TGTGCCAGCAGCCAATCTCCCGCCGGGCAAGAGACCCAGTACTTC. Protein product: CASSQSPAGQETQYF.

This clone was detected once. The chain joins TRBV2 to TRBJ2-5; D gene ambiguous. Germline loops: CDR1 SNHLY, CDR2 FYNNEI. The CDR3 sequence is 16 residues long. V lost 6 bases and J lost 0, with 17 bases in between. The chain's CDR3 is CASRGNWGRHQETQYF. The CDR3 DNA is TGTGCCAGCAGGGGAAATTGGGGAAGGCACCAAGAGACCCAGTACTTC.

The chain's CDR3 is CSVARGGQYEQYF. CDR3 in DNA: TGCAGCGTTGCCCGGGGGGGACAATACGAGCAGTACTTC. This rearrangement joins TRBV29-1 to TRBJ2-7; 8 bases map to TRBD2. This CDR3 is built from 13 residues. Looked up from germline, CDR1 is SQVTM and CDR2 is ANQGSEA. Losses at the gene ends were 4 bases for V and 4 bases for J; bases not matched to a gene: 6.

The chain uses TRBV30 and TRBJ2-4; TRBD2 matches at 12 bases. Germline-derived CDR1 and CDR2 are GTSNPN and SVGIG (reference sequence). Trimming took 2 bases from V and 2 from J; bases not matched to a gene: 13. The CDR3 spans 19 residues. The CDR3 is CAWSLTSGRTLLSKNIQYF. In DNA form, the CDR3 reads TGTGCCTGGAGTTTAACTAGCGGGAGGACCCTTCTATCCAAAAACATTCAGTACTTC. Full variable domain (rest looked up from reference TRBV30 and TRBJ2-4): SQTIHQWPATLVQPVGSPLSLECTVEGTSNPNLYWYRQAAGRGLQLLFYSVGIGQISSEVPQNLSASRPQDRQFILSSKKLLLSDSGFYLCAWSLTSGRTLLSKNIQYFGAGTRLSVL.

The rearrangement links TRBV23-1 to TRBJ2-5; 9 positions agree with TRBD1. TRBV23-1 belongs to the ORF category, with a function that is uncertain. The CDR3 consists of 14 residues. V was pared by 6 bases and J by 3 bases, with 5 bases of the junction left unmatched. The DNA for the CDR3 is TGCGCCAGCAGCTTGACAGGGGGGGAAGAGACCCAGTACTTC. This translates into CASSLTGGEETQYF.

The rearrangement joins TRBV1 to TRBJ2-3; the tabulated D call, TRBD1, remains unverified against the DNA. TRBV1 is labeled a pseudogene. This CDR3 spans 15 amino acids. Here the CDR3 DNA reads TGCGCCAGCAGCCAAGATCAACAACCCACAGATACGCAGTATTTT. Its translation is CASSQDQQPTDTQYF.

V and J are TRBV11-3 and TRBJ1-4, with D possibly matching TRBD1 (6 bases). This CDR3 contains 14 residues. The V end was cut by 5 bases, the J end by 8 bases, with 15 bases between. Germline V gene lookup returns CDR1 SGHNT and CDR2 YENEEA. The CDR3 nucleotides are TGTGCCAGCAGCCAACATGGGACATTCGAAAAACTGTTTTTT. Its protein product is CASSQHGTFEKLFF.

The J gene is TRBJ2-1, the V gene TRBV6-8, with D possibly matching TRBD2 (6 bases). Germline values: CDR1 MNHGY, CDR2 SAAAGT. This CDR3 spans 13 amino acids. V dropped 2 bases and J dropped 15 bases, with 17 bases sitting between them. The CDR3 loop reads CASSYSLEGLWFF. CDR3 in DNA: TGTGCCAGCAGTTACAGCCTGGAGGGGCTATGGTTCTTC.

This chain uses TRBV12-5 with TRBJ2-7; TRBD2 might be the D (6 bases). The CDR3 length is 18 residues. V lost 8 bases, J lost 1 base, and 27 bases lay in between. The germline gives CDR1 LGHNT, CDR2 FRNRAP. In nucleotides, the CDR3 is TGTGCTAGTAATTTCGCCGGGACTCAGCGGCCCCTTTCCTACGAGCAGTACTTC. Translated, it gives CASNFAGTQRPLSYEQYF.

CDR3 sequence: CASHTDSFRFYQETQYF. The CDR3, as DNA: TGTGCCAGCCATACAGATTCGTTCCGCTTTTACCAAGAGACCCAGTACTTC. The chain couples TRBV6-8 to TRBJ2-5; D uncertain. Deletions cut 8 bases from V and 0 bases from J, with 22 bases between. The CDR3 runs 17 residues. CDR1 and CDR2 (germline): MNHGY, SAAAGT.

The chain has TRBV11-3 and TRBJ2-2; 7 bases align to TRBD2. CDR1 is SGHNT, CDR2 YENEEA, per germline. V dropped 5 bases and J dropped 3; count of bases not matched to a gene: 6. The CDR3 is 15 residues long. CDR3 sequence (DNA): TGTGCCAGCAGCCCCGCTAGCGGATACACCGGGGAGCTGTTTTTT. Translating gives CASSPASGYTGELFF.

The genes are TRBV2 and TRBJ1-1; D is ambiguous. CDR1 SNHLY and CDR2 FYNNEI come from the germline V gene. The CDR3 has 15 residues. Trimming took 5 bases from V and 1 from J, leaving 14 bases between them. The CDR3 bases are TGTGCCAGCAGTAGACTTCGGTTGGAGAACACTGAAGCTTTCTTT. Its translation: CASSRLRLENTEAFF.

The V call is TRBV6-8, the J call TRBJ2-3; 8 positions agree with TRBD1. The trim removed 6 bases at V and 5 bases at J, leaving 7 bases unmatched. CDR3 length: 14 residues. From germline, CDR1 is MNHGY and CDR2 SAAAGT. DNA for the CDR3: TGTGCCAGCAGAAGACAGGGGATTGGAGATACGCAGTATTTT. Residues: CASRRQGIGDTQYF.

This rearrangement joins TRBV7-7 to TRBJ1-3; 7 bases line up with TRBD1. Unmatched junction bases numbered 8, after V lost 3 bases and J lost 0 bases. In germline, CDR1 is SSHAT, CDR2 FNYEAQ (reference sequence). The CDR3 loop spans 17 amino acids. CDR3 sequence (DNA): TGTGCCAGCAGCTTCCTGACAGGGTTAAGCTCTGGAAACACCATATATTTT. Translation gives CASSFLTGLSSGNTIYF.

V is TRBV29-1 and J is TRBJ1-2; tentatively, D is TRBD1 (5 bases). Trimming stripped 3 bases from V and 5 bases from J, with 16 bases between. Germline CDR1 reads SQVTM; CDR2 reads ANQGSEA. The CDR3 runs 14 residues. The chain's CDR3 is CSVDRDEGRYGYTF. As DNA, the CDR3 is TGCAGCGTTGATAGGGATGAGGGGAGGTATGGCTACACCTTC.

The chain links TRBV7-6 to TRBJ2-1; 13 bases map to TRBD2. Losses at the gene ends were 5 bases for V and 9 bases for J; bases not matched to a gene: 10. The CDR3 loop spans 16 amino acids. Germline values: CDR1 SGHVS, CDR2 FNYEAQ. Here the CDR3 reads CASSPERGLAGSEQFF. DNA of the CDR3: TGTGCCAGCAGCCCGGAGAGGGGACTAGCGGGGTCTGAGCAGTTCTTC.

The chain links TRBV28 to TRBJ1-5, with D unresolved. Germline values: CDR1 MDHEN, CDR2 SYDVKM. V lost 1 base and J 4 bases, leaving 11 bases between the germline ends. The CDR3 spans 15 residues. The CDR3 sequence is CASSLSGSYNQPQHF. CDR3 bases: TGTGCCAGCAGTTTATCGGGTTCTTATAATCAGCCCCAGCATTTT.

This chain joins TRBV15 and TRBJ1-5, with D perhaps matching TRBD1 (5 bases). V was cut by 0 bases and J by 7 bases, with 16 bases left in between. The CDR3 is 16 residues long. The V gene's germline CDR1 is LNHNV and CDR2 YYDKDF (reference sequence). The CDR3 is CATSRDPGQVRQPQHF. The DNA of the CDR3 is TGTGCCACCAGCAGAGATCCAGGGCAAGTTAGACAGCCCCAGCATTTT.

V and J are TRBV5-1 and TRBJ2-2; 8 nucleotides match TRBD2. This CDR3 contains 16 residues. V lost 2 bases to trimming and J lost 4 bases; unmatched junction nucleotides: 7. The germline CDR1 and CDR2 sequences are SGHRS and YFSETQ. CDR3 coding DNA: TGCGCCAGCAGCTTCCAAGCGGGGGCCCCCACCGGGGAGCTGTTTTTT. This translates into CASSFQAGAPTGELFF.

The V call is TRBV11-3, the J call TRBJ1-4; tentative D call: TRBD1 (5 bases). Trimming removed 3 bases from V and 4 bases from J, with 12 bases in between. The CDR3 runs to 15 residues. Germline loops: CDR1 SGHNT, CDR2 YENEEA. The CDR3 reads CASSLGGAHNEKLFF. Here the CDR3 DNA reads TGTGCCAGCAGCTTGGGAGGGGCGCATAATGAAAAACTGTTTTTT.

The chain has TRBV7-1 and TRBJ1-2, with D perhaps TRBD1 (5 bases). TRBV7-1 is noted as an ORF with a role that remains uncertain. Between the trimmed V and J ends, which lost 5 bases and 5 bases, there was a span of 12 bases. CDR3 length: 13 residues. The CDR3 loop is CASSLGLQYGYTF. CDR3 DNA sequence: TGTGCCAGCAGCCTGGGGCTGCAGTATGGCTACACCTTC.

The CDR3 loop reads CASSVGQNQPQHF. The CDR3 DNA reads TGTGCCAGCAGTGTGGGACAGAATCAGCCCCAGCATTTT. This chain links TRBV6-8 with TRBJ1-5; 7 bases fit TRBD1. The V gene end was trimmed by 5 bases and the J gene end by 4 bases; junction bases not matched to a gene: 2. Germline V CDR1 and CDR2: MNHGY, SAAAGT. The CDR3 runs 13 residues.

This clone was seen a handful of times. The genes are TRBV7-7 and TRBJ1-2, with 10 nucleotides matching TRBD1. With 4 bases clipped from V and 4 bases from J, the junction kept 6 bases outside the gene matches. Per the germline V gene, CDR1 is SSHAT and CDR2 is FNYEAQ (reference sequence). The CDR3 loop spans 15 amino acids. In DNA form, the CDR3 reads TGTGCCAGCAGCTGGGGGGGACAGGGGATCTATGGCTACACCTTC. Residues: CASSWGGQGIYGYTF.

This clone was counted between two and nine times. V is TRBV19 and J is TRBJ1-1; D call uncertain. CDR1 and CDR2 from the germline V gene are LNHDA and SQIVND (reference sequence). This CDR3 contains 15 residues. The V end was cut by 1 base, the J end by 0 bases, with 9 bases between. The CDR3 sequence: CASSIGVDLNTEAFF. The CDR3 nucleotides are TGTGCCAGTAGTATAGGGGTAGATTTGAACACTGAAGCTTTCTTT.

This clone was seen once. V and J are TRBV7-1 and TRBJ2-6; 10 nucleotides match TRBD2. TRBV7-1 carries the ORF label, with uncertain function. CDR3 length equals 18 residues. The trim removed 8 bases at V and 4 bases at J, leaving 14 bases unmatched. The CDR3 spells CASAPRLAGAGGANVLTF. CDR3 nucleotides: TGTGCCAGCGCGCCTCGGCTAGCGGGAGCTGGAGGGGCCAACGTCCTGACTTTC.